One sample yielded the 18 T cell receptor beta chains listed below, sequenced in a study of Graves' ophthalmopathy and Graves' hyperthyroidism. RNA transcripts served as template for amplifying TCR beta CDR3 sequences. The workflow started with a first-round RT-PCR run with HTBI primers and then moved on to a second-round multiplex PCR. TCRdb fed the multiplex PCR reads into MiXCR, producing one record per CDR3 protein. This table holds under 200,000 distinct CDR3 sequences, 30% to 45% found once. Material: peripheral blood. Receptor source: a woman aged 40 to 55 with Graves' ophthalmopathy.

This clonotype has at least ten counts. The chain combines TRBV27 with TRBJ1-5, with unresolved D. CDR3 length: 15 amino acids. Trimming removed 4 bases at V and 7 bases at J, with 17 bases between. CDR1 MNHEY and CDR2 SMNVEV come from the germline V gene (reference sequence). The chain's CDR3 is CASSSKMGFRQPQHF. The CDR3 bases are TGTGCCAGCAGTTCGAAAATGGGATTTCGGCAGCCCCAGCATTTT.

The CDR3 coding sequence is TGTGCCAGTAGTACGATAAGGGGACAGTTCATGAACACTGAAGCTTTCTTT. Its protein is CASSTIRGQFMNTEAFF. V gene TRBV19 combines with J gene TRBJ1-1; 7 bases map to TRBD1. The CDR3 loop spans 17 amino acids. Germline values: CDR1 LNHDA, CDR2 SQIVND (reference sequence). Trimming cost V 4 bases and J 0 bases; bases outside gene matches: 11.

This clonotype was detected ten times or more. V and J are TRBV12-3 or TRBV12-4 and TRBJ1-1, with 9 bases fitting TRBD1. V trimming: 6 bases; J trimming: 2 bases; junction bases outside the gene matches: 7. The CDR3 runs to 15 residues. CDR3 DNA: TGTGCCAGCAGCCCGAGGACAGGGGTTAACACTGAAGCTTTCTTT. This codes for CASSPRTGVNTEAFF.

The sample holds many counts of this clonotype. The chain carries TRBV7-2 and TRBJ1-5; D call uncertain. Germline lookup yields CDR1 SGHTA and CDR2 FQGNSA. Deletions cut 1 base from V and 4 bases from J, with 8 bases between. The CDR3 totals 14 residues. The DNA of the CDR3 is TGTGCCAGCAGCTTAGGGAATCCTAATCAGCCCCAGCATTTT. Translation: CASSLGNPNQPQHF.

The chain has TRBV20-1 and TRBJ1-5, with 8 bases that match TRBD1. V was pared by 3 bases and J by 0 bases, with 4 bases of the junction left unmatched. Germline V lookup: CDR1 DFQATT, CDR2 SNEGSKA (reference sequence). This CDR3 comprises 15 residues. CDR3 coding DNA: TGCAGTGCTAGCGGGACAGGTTATAGCAATCAGCCCCAGCATTTT. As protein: CSASGTGYSNQPQHF.

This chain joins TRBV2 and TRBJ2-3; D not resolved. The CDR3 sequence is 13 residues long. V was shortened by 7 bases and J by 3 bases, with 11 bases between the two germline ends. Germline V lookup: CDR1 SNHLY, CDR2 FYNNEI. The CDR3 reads CASTVYRTDTQYF. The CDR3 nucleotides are TGTGCCAGCACCGTTTATCGTACAGATACGCAGTATTTT.

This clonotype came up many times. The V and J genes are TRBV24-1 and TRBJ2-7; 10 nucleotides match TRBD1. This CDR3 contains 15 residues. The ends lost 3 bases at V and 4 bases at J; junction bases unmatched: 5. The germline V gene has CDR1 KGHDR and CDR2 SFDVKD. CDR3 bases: TGTGCCACCAGTGATCGGGACAGGGGATTATACGAGCAGTACTTC. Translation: CATSDRDRGLYEQYF.

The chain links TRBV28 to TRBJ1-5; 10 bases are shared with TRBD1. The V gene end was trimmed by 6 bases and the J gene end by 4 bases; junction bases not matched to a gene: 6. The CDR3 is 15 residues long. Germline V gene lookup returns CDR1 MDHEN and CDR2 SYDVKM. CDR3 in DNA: TGTGCCAGCAGGTCCGGGACAGGGGTTAATCAGCCCCAGCATTTT. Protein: CASRSGTGVNQPQHF.

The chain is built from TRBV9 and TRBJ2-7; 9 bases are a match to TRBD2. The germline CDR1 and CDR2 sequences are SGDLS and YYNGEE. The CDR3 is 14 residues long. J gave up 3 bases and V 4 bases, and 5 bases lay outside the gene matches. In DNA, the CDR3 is TGTGCCAGCAGCCCCGGGACTAGCTTCTACGAGCAGTACTTC. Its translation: CASSPGTSFYEQYF.

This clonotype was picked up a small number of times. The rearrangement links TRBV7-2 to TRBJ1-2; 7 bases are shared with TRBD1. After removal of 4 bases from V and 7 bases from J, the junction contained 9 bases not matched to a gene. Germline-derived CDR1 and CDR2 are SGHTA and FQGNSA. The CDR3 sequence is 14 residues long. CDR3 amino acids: CASSSTGDKIGYTF. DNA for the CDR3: TGTGCCAGCAGCTCTACAGGGGACAAGATTGGCTACACCTTC.

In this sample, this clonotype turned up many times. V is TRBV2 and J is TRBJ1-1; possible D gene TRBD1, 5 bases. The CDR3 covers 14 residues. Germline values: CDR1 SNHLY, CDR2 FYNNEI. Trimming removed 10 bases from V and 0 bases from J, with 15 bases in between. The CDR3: CAIPGRIMNTEAFF. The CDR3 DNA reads TGTGCCATTCCGGGACGGATAATGAACACTGAAGCTTTCTTT.

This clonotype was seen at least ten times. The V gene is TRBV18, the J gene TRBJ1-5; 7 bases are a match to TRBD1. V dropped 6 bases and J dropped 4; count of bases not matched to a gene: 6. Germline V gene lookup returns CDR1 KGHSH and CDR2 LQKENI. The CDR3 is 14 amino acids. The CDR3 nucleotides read TGTGCCAGCTCCCCTGGGACAGCGAATCAGCCCCAGCATTTT. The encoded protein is CASSPGTANQPQHF.

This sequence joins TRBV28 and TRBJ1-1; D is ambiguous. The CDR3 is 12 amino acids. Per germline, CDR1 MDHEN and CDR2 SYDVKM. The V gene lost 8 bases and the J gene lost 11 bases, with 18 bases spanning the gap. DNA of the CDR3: TGTGCCAGCGCATCACCGTTCGTAGATGCTTTCTTT. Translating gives CASASPFVDAFF. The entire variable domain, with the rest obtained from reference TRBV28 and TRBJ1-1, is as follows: DVKVTQSSRYLVKRTGEKVFLECVQDMDHENMFWYRQDPGLGLRLIYFSYDVKMKEKGDIPEGYSVSREKKERFSLILESASTNQTSMYLCASASPFVDAFFGQGTRLTVV.

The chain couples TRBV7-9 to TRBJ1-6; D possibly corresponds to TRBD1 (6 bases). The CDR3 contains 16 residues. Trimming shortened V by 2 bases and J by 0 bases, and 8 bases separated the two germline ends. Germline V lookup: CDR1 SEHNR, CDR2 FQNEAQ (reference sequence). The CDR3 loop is CASSLQGSSYNSPLHF. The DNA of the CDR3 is TGTGCCAGCAGCTTACAGGGGAGCTCCTATAATTCACCCCTCCACTTT.

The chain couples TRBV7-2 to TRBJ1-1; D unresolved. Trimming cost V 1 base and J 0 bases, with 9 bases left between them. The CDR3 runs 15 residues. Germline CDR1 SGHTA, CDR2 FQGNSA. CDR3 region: CASSLGGYLNTEAFF. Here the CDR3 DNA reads TGTGCCAGCAGCTTAGGCGGATACTTGAACACTGAAGCTTTCTTT.

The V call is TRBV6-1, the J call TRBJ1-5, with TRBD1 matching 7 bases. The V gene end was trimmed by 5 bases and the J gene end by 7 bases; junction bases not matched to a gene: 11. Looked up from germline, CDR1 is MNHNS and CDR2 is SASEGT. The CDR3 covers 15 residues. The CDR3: CASSRTGDQGQPQHF. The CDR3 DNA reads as TGTGCCAGCAGTCGTACAGGGGACCAGGGACAGCCCCAGCATTTT.

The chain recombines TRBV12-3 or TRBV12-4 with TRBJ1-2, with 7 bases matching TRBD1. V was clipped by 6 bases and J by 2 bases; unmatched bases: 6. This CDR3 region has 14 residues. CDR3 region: CASRGGQRNYGYTF. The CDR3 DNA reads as TGTGCCAGCAGGGGGGGACAGCGCAACTATGGCTACACCTTC.

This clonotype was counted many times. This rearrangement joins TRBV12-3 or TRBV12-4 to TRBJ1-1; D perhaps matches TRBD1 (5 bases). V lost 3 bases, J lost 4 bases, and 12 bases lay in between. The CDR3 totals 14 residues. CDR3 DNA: TGTGCCAGCAGTTTGGGGGGATTAGGCACTGAAGCTTTCTTT. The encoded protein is CASSLGGLGTEAFF.